A single sample gave rise to the 25 T cell receptor beta chains below, sequenced in a study of CD8 T cells in ankylosing spondylitis. TCRdb processed the 5' RACE reads anew with MiXCR; each CDR3 protein has one entry. The repertoire holds approximately 130,000 distinct CDR3 sequences, with around 9.7% as singletons. Sample: blood, either unsorted or a sorted T cell fraction (not recorded which). These receptors all come from a male donor with ankylosing spondylitis or in good health (not recorded which).

This clonotype was counted at least ten times. The chain carries TRBV7-9 and TRBJ1-5, with D possibly being TRBD1 (5 bases). V was cut by 2 bases and J by 5 bases, with 13 bases left in between. This CDR3 spans 15 amino acids. CDR1 and CDR2 (germline): SEHNR, FQNEAQ (reference sequence). CDR3 nucleotides: TGTGCCAGCAGCTTAATTGGGGGGACCGATCAGCCCCAGCATTTT. Its protein product is CASSLIGGTDQPQHF.

This clonotype was recorded a few times. This chain connects TRBV27 to TRBJ2-7, with TRBD2 matching over 13 bases. The CDR3 sequence is 15 residues long. Germline CDR1 MNHEY, CDR2 SMNVEV (reference sequence). With V trimmed by 3 bases and J by 6 bases, 5 bases remained unmatched. Written as DNA, the CDR3 is TGTGCCAGCAGTTTCTCCGGGACTAGCGGGACCGAGCAGTACTTC. Translated, it gives CASSFSGTSGTEQYF.

There are many counts of this clonotype. The V and J genes are TRBV5-1 and TRBJ1-1, with 7 bases that match TRBD1. Germline V gives CDR1 SGHRS, CDR2 YFSETQ. The CDR3 spans 14 residues. Losses at the gene ends were 2 bases for V and 3 bases for J; bases not matched to a gene: 4. This CDR3 is CASSFQGGYTEAFF. The CDR3 nucleotides are TGCGCCAGCAGCTTCCAGGGGGGATACACTGAAGCTTTCTTT.

This clonotype has more than one count but fewer than ten. Mismatch with germline at one junction end may stem from a read error. The CDR3 reads CASSAWGDGANGLTF. The CDR3 DNA is TGCGCCAGCAGCGCCTGGGGTGATGGGGCCAACGGCCTGACTTTC. This chain connects TRBV5-1 to TRBJ2-6, with a tentative D call TRBD1 (5 bases). Germline V gives CDR1 SGHRS, CDR2 YFSETQ. This CDR3 contains 15 residues.

This clonotype has a count of ten or more. The chain has TRBV11-2 and TRBJ2-1; 13 positions agree with TRBD2. Germline CDR1 and CDR2: SGHAT and FQNNGV. V lost 1 base, J lost 9 bases, and 12 bases stayed unmatched. This CDR3 spans 18 amino acids. CDR3 DNA: TGTGCCAGCAGCTTAGGGGAGGGGACTAGCGGGACCAGGAGTGAGCAGTTCTTC. Translated, it gives CASSLGEGTSGTRSEQFF.

This clonotype was recorded at least ten times. The genes are TRBV20-1 and TRBJ2-7; 8 bases fit TRBD1. J was trimmed by 5 bases and V by 6 bases; bases with no gene match: 9. Germline assignment: CDR1 DFQATT and CDR2 SNEGSKA (reference sequence). The CDR3 has 13 amino acids. The CDR3 protein is CSAGWTGLHEQYF. CDR3 bases: TGCAGTGCGGGCTGGACAGGGTTACACGAGCAGTACTTC.

In its sample, this clonotype was seen many times. The rearrangement links TRBV20-1 to TRBJ2-1; 7 bases are shared with TRBD2. CDR3 size: 13 residues. V shed 5 bases and J 4 bases; nucleotides not matched to a gene: 5. The germline V gene encodes CDR1 DFQATT and CDR2 SNEGSKA (reference sequence). CDR3 nucleotide sequence: TGCAGTGCTTGGGACTACCCTTACAATGAGCAGTTCTTC. Its translation: CSAWDYPYNEQFF.

This clonotype was observed many times. V is TRBV11-2 and J is TRBJ2-3; D unresolved. There are 18 residues in the CDR3. Trimming took off 5 bases at V and 0 bases at J, with 21 bases between the two ends. The V gene's germline CDR1 is SGHAT and CDR2 FQNNGV. CDR3 sequence: CASSHYHYRTRSTDTQYF. As DNA, the CDR3 is TGTGCCAGCAGCCACTACCACTACCGGACGCGAAGCACAGATACGCAGTATTTT.

This clonotype was observed at least ten times. The V call is TRBV7-3, the J call TRBJ1-1; tentative D call: TRBD1 (6 bases). V dropped 1 base and J dropped 4 bases, with 16 bases sitting between them. This CDR3 spans 16 amino acids. Germline assignment: CDR1 SGHTA and CDR2 FQGTGA. CDR3 coding DNA: TGTGCCAGCAGCTTAAAGGGGGTTCGGGAGGGCACTGAAGCTTTCTTT. Protein product: CASSLKGVREGTEAFF. Supplemented by reference TRBV7-3 and TRBJ1-1, the full variable domain reads GAGVSQTPSNKVTEKGKYVELRCDPISGHTALYWYRQSLGQGPEFLIYFQGTGAADDSGLPNDRFFAVRPEGSVSTLKIQRTERGDSAVYLCASSLKGVREGTEAFFGQGTRLTVV.

CDR3 nucleotides: TGCAGCGTTGGAGGGGGGCATCAGCCCCAGCATTTT. This translates into CSVGGGHQPQHF. The rearrangement uses TRBV29-1 and TRBJ1-5; possible D gene TRBD1, 6 bases. The germline V gene encodes CDR1 SQVTM and CDR2 ANQGSEA. V was clipped by 4 bases and J by 5 bases, with 9 bases between them. The CDR3 is made up of 12 amino acids.

The V gene is TRBV12-3 or TRBV12-4, the J gene TRBJ1-5; no firm D call. CDR3 length: 13 residues. Trimming took 1 base from V and 5 from J, leaving 6 bases between them. CDR3 sequence reads: CASSLVGYQPQHF. CDR3 nucleotide sequence: TGTGCCAGCAGTTTAGTCGGTTATCAGCCCCAGCATTTT.

The sample holds many counts of this clonotype. This sequence joins TRBV5-1 and TRBJ1-2; D is perhaps TRBD1 (5 bases). V lost 5 bases, J lost 1 base, and 18 bases lay in between. The CDR3 covers 16 residues. In germline, CDR1 is SGHRS, CDR2 YFSETQ. This CDR3 is CASREAVTVINYGYTF. DNA of the CDR3: TGCGCCAGCAGGGAAGCTGTGACAGTGATTAACTATGGCTACACCTTC.

There are a few counts of this clonotype. The rearrangement joins TRBV5-1 to TRBJ2-7, with 8 bases matching TRBD1. CDR3 length equals 14 residues. V trimming: 3 bases; J trimming: 6 bases; junction bases outside the gene matches: 8. Germline V gene lookup returns CDR1 SGHRS and CDR2 YFSETQ. In DNA, the CDR3 is TGCGCCAGCAGCTCGGGGACAGGATTCGTCGAGCAGTACTTC. This gives the protein CASSSGTGFVEQYF.

This chain connects TRBV12-3 or TRBV12-4 to TRBJ2-3; 11 bases fit TRBD2. V lost 6 bases to trimming and J lost 4 bases; unmatched junction nucleotides: 9. This CDR3 has 16 amino acids. The CDR3 DNA reads as TGTGCCAGCAGCCGACCACTAGCGGGAGATGCAGATACGCAGTATTTT. It yields the protein CASSRPLAGDADTQYF.

This clonotype was picked up a small number of times. This chain joins TRBV5-5 and TRBJ1-2; unclear D gene. Germline values: CDR1 SGHKS, CDR2 YYEKEE (reference sequence). The ends were cut back, 0 bases at V and 0 bases at J, with 9 bases in the middle. This CDR3 comprises 15 residues. This CDR3 reads CASSLGGLANYGYTF. The DNA of the CDR3 is TGTGCCAGCAGCTTGGGAGGTTTGGCTAACTATGGCTACACCTTC.

The rearrangement links TRBV7-2 to TRBJ2-1, with D unresolved. This CDR3 is 15 amino acids long. V dropped 5 bases and J dropped 8 bases, with 19 bases sitting between them. CDR1 is SGHTA and CDR2 is FQGNSA in the germline V gene. Here the CDR3 DNA reads TGTGCCAGCAGCCTAACAAAGGGAAGTTTTGATGAGCAGTTCTTC. Encoded protein: CASSLTKGSFDEQFF.

In its sample, this clonotype was seen many times. The genes are TRBV12-3 or TRBV12-4 and TRBJ2-2, with 16 nucleotides matching TRBD2. After removal of 6 bases from V and 5 bases from J, the junction contained 9 bases not matched to a gene. The CDR3 runs to 18 residues. CDR3 amino acids: CASSPGLAGGPRTGELFF. In DNA form, the CDR3 reads TGTGCCAGCAGCCCGGGACTAGCGGGAGGGCCTAGGACCGGGGAGCTGTTTTTT.

This clonotype was found many times. This sequence joins TRBV15 and TRBJ1-1, with D tentatively TRBD1 (6 bases). The V gene lost 0 bases and the J gene lost 4 bases, with 12 bases spanning the gap. CDR1 is LNHNV and CDR2 is YYDKDF in the germline V gene (reference sequence). This CDR3 has 15 amino acids. The CDR3 sequence: CATSRDHGGPTEAFF. The CDR3 coding sequence is TGTGCCACCAGCAGAGATCATGGGGGCCCCACTGAAGCTTTCTTT.

The chain has TRBV4-3 and TRBJ2-1; TRBD1 is a possible D gene (5 bases). Germline lookup yields CDR1 LGHNA and CDR2 YSLEER. The CDR3 runs to 16 residues. Trimming removed 0 bases from V and 4 bases from J, with 13 bases in between. CDR3 region: CASSQDYRIVYNEQFF. CDR3 DNA sequence: TGCGCCAGCAGCCAAGATTACAGGATAGTGTACAATGAGCAGTTCTTC.

This clonotype has ten or more counts. The chain joins TRBV20-1 to TRBJ2-7; D might be TRBD1 (6 bases). V was shortened by 7 bases and J by 3 bases, with 13 bases between the two germline ends. The CDR3 loop spans 12 amino acids. Per germline, CDR1 DFQATT and CDR2 SNEGSKA (reference sequence). CDR3 in amino acids: CSGGQRSYEQYF. As DNA, the CDR3 is TGCAGTGGTGGACAGCGAAGCTACGAGCAGTACTTC.

This clonotype was picked up many times. This sequence joins TRBV28 and TRBJ2-1, with TRBD2 matching over 12 bases. CDR3 length: 17 residues. Germline V CDR1 and CDR2: MDHEN, SYDVKM. With 4 bases clipped from V and 7 bases from J, the junction kept 11 bases outside the gene matches. The CDR3 sequence is CASSSKRLAGVRNEQFF. CDR3 sequence (DNA): TGTGCCAGCAGTTCAAAAAGACTAGCGGGAGTAAGAAATGAGCAGTTCTTC.

This clonotype came up many times. The chain recombines TRBV9 with TRBJ2-2, with TRBD2 identical over 9 bases. The V gene end was trimmed by 1 base and the J gene end by 5 bases; junction bases not matched to a gene: 6. Per the germline V gene, CDR1 is SGDLS and CDR2 is YYNGEE. CDR3 length equals 16 residues. The CDR3 loop reads CASSVISGSLTGELFF. The DNA for the CDR3 is TGTGCCAGCAGCGTAATTAGCGGGAGTTTAACCGGGGAGCTGTTTTTT. Complete variable domain (other parts from reference TRBV9 and TRBJ2-2): DSGVTQTPKHLITATGQRVTLRCSPRSGDLSVYWYQQSLDQGLQFLIQYYNGEERAKGNILERFSAQQFPDLHSELNLSSLELGDSALYFCASSVISGSLTGELFFGEGSRLTVL.

This clonotype was observed a few times. The DNA for the CDR3 is TGTGCCAGCAGCTTAGGGTATCGACAGGGAATTCGGTATGGCTACACCTTC. Amino acids: CASSLGYRQGIRYGYTF. The chain links TRBV7-2 to TRBJ1-2, with 7 bases identical to TRBD1. Per germline, CDR1 SGHTA and CDR2 FQGNSA. This CDR3 has 17 amino acids. V gave up 1 base and J gave up 5 bases; unmatched junction bases: 13.

In this sample, this clonotype turned up many times. The J gene is TRBJ2-2, the V gene TRBV9; D gene ambiguous. CDR3 length: 11 amino acids. V gave up 4 bases and J gave up 5 bases, with 3 bases separating them. Per the germline V gene, CDR1 is SGDLS and CDR2 is YYNGEE. The CDR3 DNA sequence: TGTGCCAGCAGCTCAACCGGGGAGCTGTTTTTT. This gives the protein CASSSTGELFF.

This clonotype was found a few times. V usage is TRBV29-1 and J usage is TRBJ2-1, with TRBD2 identical over 14 bases. The CDR3 totals 16 residues. The germline V gene has CDR1 SQVTM and CDR2 ANQGSEA. The junction had 6 bases not matched to a gene; V was cut back by 6 bases and J by 2 bases. CDR3 nucleotides: TGCAGCGTGGGACTAGCGGGAGACCGCACCTACAATGAGCAGTTCTTC. This encodes CSVGLAGDRTYNEQFF.